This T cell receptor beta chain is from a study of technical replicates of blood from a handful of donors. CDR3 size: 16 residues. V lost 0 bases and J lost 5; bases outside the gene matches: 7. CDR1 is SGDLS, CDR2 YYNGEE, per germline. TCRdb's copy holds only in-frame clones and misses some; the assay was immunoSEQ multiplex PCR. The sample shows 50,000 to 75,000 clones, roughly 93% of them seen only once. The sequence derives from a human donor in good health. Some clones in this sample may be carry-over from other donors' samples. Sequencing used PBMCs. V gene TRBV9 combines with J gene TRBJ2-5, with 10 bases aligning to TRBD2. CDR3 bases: TGTGCCAGCAGCGTAGAAGTAGCGGGGGGAAAGGAGACCCAGTACTTC. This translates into CASSVEVAGGKETQYF.